Presented here are 21 T cell receptor beta chains from one specimen sequenced in a study of blood T cells in healthy people across ages. Primed by a sample-barcoded 5' primer and a J-beta primer mix, a second PCR proceeded for about 7 to 11 cycles. TCRdb itself ran the 5' RACE reads through MiXCR, one entry per CDR3 protein. The sample records 850,000 to 1,000,000 distinct CDR3 sequences, under 50% being singletons. Material for sequencing was blood. Every receptor here comes from a man younger than 45 in good health.

The chain is built from TRBV4-1 and TRBJ1-1; D perhaps matches TRBD1 (5 bases). The CDR3 has 15 residues. Germline CDR1 MGHRA, CDR2 YSYEKL. Trimming stripped 4 bases from V and 1 base from J, with 13 bases between. DNA for the CDR3: TGCGCCAGCAGCCCGAGGGACTCGGGGAACACTGAAGCTTTCTTT. Protein: CASSPRDSGNTEAFF.

This clonotype was recorded only once. The rearrangement joins TRBV7-2 to TRBJ1-1; no reliable D call. This CDR3 has 13 amino acids. Trimming shortened V by 3 bases and J by 3 bases, and 8 bases separated the two germline ends. The V gene's germline CDR1 is SGHTA and CDR2 FQGNSA. The CDR3 here is CASSFLPDTEAFF. The CDR3 nucleotides read TGTGCCAGCAGCTTTCTCCCCGACACTGAAGCTTTCTTT.

In its sample, this clonotype was seen a few times. The chain carries TRBV20-1 and TRBJ2-5; TRBD2 aligns across 10 bases. After removal of 6 bases from V and 2 bases from J, the junction contained 6 bases not matched to a gene. The CDR3 has 14 amino acids. Germline V lookup: CDR1 DFQATT, CDR2 SNEGSKA (reference sequence). CDR3 sequence (DNA): TGCAGTGCCGTACTAGCGGGGAAGCAAGAGACCCAGTACTTC. It translates to CSAVLAGKQETQYF.

The rearrangement joins TRBV11-2 to TRBJ2-5; TRBD2 matches at 10 bases. V trimming: 5 bases; J trimming: 2 bases; junction bases outside the gene matches: 8. Germline V gene sequence: CDR1 SGHAT, CDR2 FQNNGV. CDR3 length: 16 amino acids. CDR3 nucleotides: TGTGCCAGCAGCGTGTCCAGAGCGGGGGGGCAAGAGACCCAGTACTTC. It yields the protein CASSVSRAGGQETQYF.

This clonotype showed up just once. The gene calls are TRBV27 and TRBJ2-5; 10 positions agree with TRBD1. From germline, CDR1 is MNHEY and CDR2 SMNVEV (reference sequence). After removal of 6 bases from V and 4 bases from J, the junction contained 8 bases not matched to a gene. This CDR3 contains 15 residues. CDR3 DNA: TGTGCCAGCAGGCCCGAGGGACAGGGGAGAGAGACCCAGTACTTC. Translating gives CASRPEGQGRETQYF.

The chain recombines TRBV5-1 with TRBJ2-5, with D tentatively TRBD2 (5 bases). This CDR3 contains 14 residues. Germline V gene data show CDR1 as SGHRS and CDR2 as YFSETQ. Trimming removed 6 bases at V and 2 bases at J, with 14 bases between. CDR3 sequence: CASTISGSQETQYF. The CDR3 DNA reads as TGCGCCAGCACGATATCGGGGTCACAAGAGACCCAGTACTTC.

This CDR3 reads CASSERGREVEQYF. CDR3 nucleotides: TGTGCCAGCAGTGAAAGGGGCCGCGAAGTGGAGCAGTACTTC. This chain links TRBV25-1 with TRBJ2-4; weak D call: TRBD1 (5 bases). This CDR3 is built from 14 residues. Germline loops: CDR1 MGHDK, CDR2 SYGVNS. With 2 bases removed from V and 13 bases from J, the gap between germline ends came to 18 bases.

The chain has TRBV28 and TRBJ2-2, with D unclear. Trimming removed 2 bases from V and 6 bases from J, with 13 bases in between. The CDR3 extends over 15 amino acids. Germline V gives CDR1 MDHEN, CDR2 SYDVKM. CDR3 residues: CASSLKRVRSGELFF. DNA of the CDR3: TGTGCCAGCAGTTTAAAGCGCGTTCGGTCCGGGGAGCTGTTTTTT. Full variable domain (outside the CDR3, taken from reference TRBV28 and TRBJ2-2): DVKVTQSSRYLVKRTGEKVFLECVQDMDHENMFWYRQDPGLGLRLIYFSYDVKMKEKGDIPEGYSVSREKKERFSLILESASTNQTSMYLCASSLKRVRSGELFFGEGSRLTVL.

The chain couples TRBV20-1 to TRBJ1-1; a weak D match, TRBD1 (6 bases). V gave up 3 bases and J gave up 4 bases, with 18 bases separating them. The CDR3 extends over 15 amino acids. CDR1 and CDR2 from the germline V gene are DFQATT and SNEGSKA (reference sequence). CDR3 nucleotides: TGCAGTGCTAGGAGGGCAGGGGAAGGGTTCACTGAAGCTTTCTTT. Translated: CSARRAGEGFTEAFF.

This clonotype was detected only a few times. CDR3 residues: CASSPGTSGGKSYNEQFF. The CDR3 DNA follows: TGTGCCAGCAGTCCGGGGACTAGCGGGGGGAAGTCCTACAATGAGCAGTTCTTC. J is TRBJ2-1 and V is TRBV12-3 or TRBV12-4; the match to TRBD2 covers 15 bases. This CDR3 region has 18 residues. The V and J ends lost 5 bases and 1 base, in that order; junction bases with no gene match: 6.

The CDR3 bases are TGTGCCAGCAGCCATTGGGACAGGGTGGATGACGAGCAGTACTTC. Its protein product is CASSHWDRVDDEQYF. The V and J genes are TRBV12-3 or TRBV12-4 and TRBJ2-5; TRBD1 matches 9 bases. TRBJ2-7 explains the end of the DNA better; the J call may be wrong. This CDR3 contains 15 residues.

The chain carries TRBV2 and TRBJ1-4; maybe TRBD1 (6 bases). CDR3 size: 17 residues. V lost 1 base and J lost 2, with 14 bases in between. Germline loops: CDR1 SNHLY, CDR2 FYNNEI. CDR3 sequence: CASSEGGHVRTNEKLFF. Written as DNA, the CDR3 is TGTGCCAGCAGTGAAGGGGGACATGTCCGCACTAATGAAAAACTGTTTTTT.

This clonotype was seen a handful of times. The V and J genes are TRBV27 and TRBJ1-5; D unresolved. This CDR3 contains 14 residues. Germline V gene sequence: CDR1 MNHEY, CDR2 SMNVEV (reference sequence). Trimming left V 8 bases short and J 0 bases short, with 11 bases between. The CDR3 sequence: CASSEFYSNQPQHF. CDR3 coding DNA: TGTGCCAGCTCAGAATTCTATAGCAATCAGCCCCAGCATTTT.

The rearrangement joins TRBV5-1 to TRBJ2-3; tentatively, D is TRBD1 (5 bases). Germline V gene lookup returns CDR1 SGHRS and CDR2 YFSETQ. The CDR3 is 14 residues long. Deletions cut 0 bases from V and 4 bases from J, with 9 bases between. The CDR3: CASSLEKGSDTQYF. CDR3 in DNA: TGCGCCAGCAGCTTGGAAAAGGGGTCAGATACGCAGTATTTT.

V gene TRBV5-1 combines with J gene TRBJ1-2, with TRBD1 matching over 7 bases. V trimming: 3 bases; J trimming: 7 bases; junction bases outside the gene matches: 12. The CDR3 has 15 residues. Germline CDR1 and CDR2: SGHRS and YFSETQ. DNA for the CDR3: TGCGCCAGCAGCTCTCAAGACAGGGCCTTGGGTGGCTACACCTTC. Translating gives CASSSQDRALGGYTF.

This clonotype was counted between two and nine times. This rearrangement joins TRBV9 to TRBJ2-3; the match to TRBD1 covers 11 bases. Per the germline V gene, CDR1 is SGDLS and CDR2 is YYNGEE. There are 16 residues in the CDR3. Trimming at V came to 0 bases and at J to 4 bases, leaving 4 bases not matched to a gene. This CDR3 reads CASSVERGQGADTQYF. As DNA, the CDR3 is TGTGCCAGCAGCGTAGAGAGGGGACAGGGGGCAGATACGCAGTATTTT.

This clonotype is a singleton in its sample. DNA for the CDR3: TGTGCCAGCAGCAAGATGGCGTTCTTC. It specifies CASSKMAFF. V usage is TRBV21-1 and J usage is TRBJ2-1. TRBV21-1 is a pseudogene. The CDR3 totals 9 residues.

The genes are TRBV4-3 and TRBJ1-2, with D hard to call. This CDR3 is built from 15 residues. The germline V and J ends were trimmed by 3 bases and 3 bases, with 14 bases remaining between them. Germline-derived CDR1 and CDR2 are LGHNA and YSLEER. The CDR3, as DNA: TGCGCCAGCAGCCAGGGAAGGGTGGGGTACTATGGCTACACCTTC. The encoded protein is CASSQGRVGYYGYTF.

The chain couples TRBV21-1 to TRBJ2-5; the table's D call, TRBD1, has no DNA check behind it. TRBV21-1 counts as a pseudogene. This CDR3 comprises 20 residues. The CDR3 sequence: CASSKSGFNGENGRGKTQYF. CDR3 coding DNA: TGTGCCAGCAGCAAAAGTGGCTTCAATGGGGAAAACGGACGGGGAAAGACCCAGTACTTC.

This clonotype was counted once. The chain links TRBV27 to TRBJ2-6; no definite D call. Per the germline V gene, CDR1 is MNHEY and CDR2 is SMNVEV (reference sequence). V shed 3 bases and J shed 0 bases, with 18 bases lying between them. The CDR3 runs 19 residues. CDR3 residues: CASSFRPGQAFSGANVLTF. Written as DNA, the CDR3 is TGTGCCAGCAGTTTCCGCCCGGGCCAAGCGTTCTCTGGGGCCAACGTCCTGACTTTC.

This clonotype was found many times. This chain connects TRBV7-2 to TRBJ2-3; D is unclear. V dropped 6 bases and J dropped 8 bases, with 12 bases sitting between them. Germline loops: CDR1 SGHTA, CDR2 FQGNSA. The CDR3 has 12 amino acids. DNA for the CDR3: TGTGCCAGCAGTTTTCCGCCGGGTACGCAGTATTTT. The encoded protein is CASSFPPGTQYF.